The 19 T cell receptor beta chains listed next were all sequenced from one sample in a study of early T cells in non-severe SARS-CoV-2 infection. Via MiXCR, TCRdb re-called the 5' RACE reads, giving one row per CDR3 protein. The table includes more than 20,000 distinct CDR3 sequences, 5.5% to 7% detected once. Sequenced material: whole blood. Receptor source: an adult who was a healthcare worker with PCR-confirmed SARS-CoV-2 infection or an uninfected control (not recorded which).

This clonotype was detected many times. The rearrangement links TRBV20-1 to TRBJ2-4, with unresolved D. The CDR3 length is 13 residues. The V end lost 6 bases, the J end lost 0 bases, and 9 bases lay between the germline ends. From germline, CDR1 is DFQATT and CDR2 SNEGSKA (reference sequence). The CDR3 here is CSARILAKNIQYF. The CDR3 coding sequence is TGCAGTGCCCGTATACTAGCCAAAAACATTCAGTACTTC.

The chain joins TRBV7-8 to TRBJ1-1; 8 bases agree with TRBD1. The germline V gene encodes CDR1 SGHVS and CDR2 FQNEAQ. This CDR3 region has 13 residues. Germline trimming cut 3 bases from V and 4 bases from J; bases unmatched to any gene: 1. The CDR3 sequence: CASSLTGVTEAFF. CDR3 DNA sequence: TGTGCCAGCAGCTTGACAGGGGTCACTGAAGCTTTCTTT.

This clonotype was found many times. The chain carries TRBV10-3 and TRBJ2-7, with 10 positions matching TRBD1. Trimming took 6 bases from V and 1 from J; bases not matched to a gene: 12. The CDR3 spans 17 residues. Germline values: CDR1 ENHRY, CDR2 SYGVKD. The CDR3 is CAIRDPGQGRISYEQYF. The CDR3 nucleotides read TGTGCCATCAGGGACCCGGGACAGGGGAGGATTTCCTACGAGCAGTACTTC.

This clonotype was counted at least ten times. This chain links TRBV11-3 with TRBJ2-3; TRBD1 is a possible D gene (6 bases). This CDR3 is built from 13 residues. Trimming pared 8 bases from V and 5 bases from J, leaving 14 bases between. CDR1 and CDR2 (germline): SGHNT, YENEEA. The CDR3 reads CASGAAGEDTQYF. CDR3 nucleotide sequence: TGTGCCAGCGGGGCGGCAGGGGAAGATACGCAGTATTTT.

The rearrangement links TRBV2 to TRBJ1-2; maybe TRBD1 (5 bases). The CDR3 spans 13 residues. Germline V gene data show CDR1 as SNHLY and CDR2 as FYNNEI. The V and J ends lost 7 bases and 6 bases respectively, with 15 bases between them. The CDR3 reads CASTRGGEHGYTF. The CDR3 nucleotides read TGTGCCAGCACTCGGGGAGGGGAGCATGGCTACACCTTC.

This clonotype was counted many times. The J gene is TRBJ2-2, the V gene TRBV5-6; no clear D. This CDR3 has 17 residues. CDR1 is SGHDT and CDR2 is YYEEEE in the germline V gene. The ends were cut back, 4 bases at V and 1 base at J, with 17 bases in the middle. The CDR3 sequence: CASSRWVAQRNTGELFF. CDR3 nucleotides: TGTGCCAGCAGCCGTTGGGTGGCACAGCGGAACACCGGGGAGCTGTTTTTT. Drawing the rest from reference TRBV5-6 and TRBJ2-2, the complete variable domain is DAGVTQSPTHLIKTRGQQVTLRCSPKSGHDTVSWYQQALGQGPQFIFQYYEEEERQRGNFPDRFSGHQFPNYSSELNVNALLLGDSALYLCASSRWVAQRNTGELFFGEGSRLTVL.

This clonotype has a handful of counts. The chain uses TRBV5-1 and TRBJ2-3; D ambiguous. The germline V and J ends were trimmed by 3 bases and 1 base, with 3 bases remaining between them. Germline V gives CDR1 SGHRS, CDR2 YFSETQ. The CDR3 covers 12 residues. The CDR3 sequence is CASSWGTDTQYF. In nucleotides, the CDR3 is TGCGCCAGCAGCTGGGGCACAGATACGCAGTATTTT. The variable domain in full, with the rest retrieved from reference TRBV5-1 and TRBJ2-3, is KAGVTQTPRYLIKTRGQQVTLSCSPISGHRSVSWYQQTPGQGLQFLFEYFSETQRNKGNFPGRFSGRQFSNSRSEMNVSTLELGDSALYLCASSWGTDTQYFGPGTRLTVL.

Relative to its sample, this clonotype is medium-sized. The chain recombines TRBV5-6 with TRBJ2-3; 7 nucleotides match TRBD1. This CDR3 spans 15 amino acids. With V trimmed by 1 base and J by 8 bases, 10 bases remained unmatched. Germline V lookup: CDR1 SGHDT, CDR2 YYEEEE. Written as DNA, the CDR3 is TGTGCCAGCAGCTTGACGGGACAGACCACCGGTACGCAGTATTTT. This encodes CASSLTGQTTGTQYF.

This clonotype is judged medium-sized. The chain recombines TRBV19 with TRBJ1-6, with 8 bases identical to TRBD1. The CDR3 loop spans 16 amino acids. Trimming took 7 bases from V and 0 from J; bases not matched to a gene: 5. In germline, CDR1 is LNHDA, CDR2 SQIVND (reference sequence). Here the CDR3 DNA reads TGTGCCAGTAAGGACAGGGACAACTCCTATAATTCACCCCTCCACTTT. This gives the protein CASKDRDNSYNSPLHF. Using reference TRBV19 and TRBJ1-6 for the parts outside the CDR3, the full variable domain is DGGITQSPKYLFRKEGQNVTLSCEQNLNHDAMYWYRQDPGQGLRLIYYSQIVNDFQKGDIAEGYSVSREKKESFPLTVTSAQKNPTAFYLCASKDRDNSYNSPLHFGNGTRLTVT.

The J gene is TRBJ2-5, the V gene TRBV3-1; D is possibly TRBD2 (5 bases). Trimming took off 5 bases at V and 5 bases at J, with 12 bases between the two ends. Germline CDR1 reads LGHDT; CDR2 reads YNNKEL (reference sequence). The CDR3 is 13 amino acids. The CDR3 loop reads CASSDVPGETQYF. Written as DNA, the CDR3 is TGTGCCAGCAGCGACGTGCCGGGGGAGACCCAGTACTTC.

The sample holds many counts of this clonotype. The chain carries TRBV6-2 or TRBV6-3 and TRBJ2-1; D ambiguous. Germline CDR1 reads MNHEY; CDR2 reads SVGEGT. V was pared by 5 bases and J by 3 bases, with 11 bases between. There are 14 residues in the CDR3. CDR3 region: CASSTPRYYNEQFF. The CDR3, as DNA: TGTGCCAGCAGTACCCCTCGGTACTACAATGAGCAGTTCTTC.

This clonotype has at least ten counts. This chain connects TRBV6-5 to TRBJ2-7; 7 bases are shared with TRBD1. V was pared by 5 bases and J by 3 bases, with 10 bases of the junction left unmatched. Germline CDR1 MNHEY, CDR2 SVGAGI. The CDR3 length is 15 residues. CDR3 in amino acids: CASSPKQGRGYEQYF. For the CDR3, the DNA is TGTGCCAGCAGTCCGAAACAGGGGAGAGGCTACGAGCAGTACTTC.

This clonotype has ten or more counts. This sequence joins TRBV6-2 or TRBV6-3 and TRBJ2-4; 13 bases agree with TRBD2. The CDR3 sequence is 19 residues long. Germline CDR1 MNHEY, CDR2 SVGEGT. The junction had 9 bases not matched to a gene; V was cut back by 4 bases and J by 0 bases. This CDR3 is CASSFALAGGTLAKNIQYF. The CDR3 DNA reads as TGTGCCAGCAGTTTCGCACTAGCGGGGGGGACGCTAGCCAAAAACATTCAGTACTTC.

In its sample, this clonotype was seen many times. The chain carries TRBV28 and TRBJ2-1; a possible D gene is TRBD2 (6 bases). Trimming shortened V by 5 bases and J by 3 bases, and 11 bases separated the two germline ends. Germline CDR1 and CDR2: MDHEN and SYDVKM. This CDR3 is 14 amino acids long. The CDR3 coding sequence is TGTGCCAGCAGTCCTGGAGGGATCTACAATGAGCAGTTCTTC. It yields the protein CASSPGGIYNEQFF.

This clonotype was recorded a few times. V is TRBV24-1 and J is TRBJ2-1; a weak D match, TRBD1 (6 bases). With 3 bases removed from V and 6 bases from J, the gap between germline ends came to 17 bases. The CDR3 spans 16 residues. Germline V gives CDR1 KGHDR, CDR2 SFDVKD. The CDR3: CATSDPRQASVNEQFF. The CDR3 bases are TGTGCCACCAGTGATCCTCGACAGGCCTCTGTCAATGAGCAGTTCTTC.

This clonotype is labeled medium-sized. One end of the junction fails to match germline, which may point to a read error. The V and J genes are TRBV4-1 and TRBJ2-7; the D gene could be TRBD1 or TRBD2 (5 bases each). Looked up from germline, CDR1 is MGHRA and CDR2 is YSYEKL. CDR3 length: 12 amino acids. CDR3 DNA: TGCGCCAGCAGCCAAGGGGGACCTTCGAGGGTTTTC. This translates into CASSQGGPSRVF.

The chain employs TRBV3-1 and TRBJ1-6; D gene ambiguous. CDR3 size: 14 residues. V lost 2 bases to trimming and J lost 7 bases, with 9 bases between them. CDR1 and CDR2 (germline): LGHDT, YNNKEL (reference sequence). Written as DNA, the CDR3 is TGTGCCAGCAGCCAAACATGGGCCAATTCACCCCTCCACTTT. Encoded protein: CASSQTWANSPLHF.

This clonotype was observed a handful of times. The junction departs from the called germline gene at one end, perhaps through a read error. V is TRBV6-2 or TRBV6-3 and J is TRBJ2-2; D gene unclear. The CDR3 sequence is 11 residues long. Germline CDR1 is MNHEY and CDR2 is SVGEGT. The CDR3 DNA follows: TGTGCCAGCAGCCACACTGGGGAGCTGTTTTTT. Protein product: CASSHTGELFF.

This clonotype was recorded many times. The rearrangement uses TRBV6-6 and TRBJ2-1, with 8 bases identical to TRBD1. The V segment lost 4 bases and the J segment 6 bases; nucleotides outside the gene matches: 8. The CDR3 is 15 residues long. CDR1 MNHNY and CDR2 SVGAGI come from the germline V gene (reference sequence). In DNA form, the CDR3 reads TGTGCCAGCAGTTTCGGCCCGGACAGGGTCAATGAGCAGTTCTTC. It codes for CASSFGPDRVNEQFF.